Only one count was recorded for the clone carrying this TCR beta chain. Sequenced by immunoSEQ multiplex PCR; TCRdb stores in-frame clones only, minus some. This table holds tens of thousands of clones, approximately 76% found once. This sample was taken from a study of blood T cell repertoires in COVID-19. Study details: Samples taken during acute and convalescent COVID-19 were collected in the United States, Italy and Spain. Sources were T cells, B-cell-depleted T cells, or PBMCs; the material itself was cDNA or gDNA.

CDR1 is MDHEN and CDR2 is SYDVKM in the germline V gene. The V gene lost 6 bases and the J gene lost 1 base, with 10 bases spanning the gap. The CDR3 is made up of 14 amino acids. The sequencing sample was made of peripheral blood. The TCR originated in a man aged 65 to 79 with acute or convalescent COVID-19. This chain uses TRBV28 with TRBJ1-5; D remains unclear. The CDR3 region has the DNA TGTGCCAGCAGCCTAGCTGTAAGCAATCAGCCCCAGCATTTT. This translates into CASSLAVSNQPQHF. Combining the CDR3 with reference TRBV28 and TRBJ1-5 gives the whole variable domain DVKVTQSSRYLVKRTGEKVFLECVQDMDHENMFWYRQDPGLGLRLIYFSYDVKMKEKGDIPEGYSVSREKKERFSLILESASTNQTSMYLCASSLAVSNQPQHFGDGTRLSIL.